What follows are 26 T cell receptor beta chains derived from one specimen sequenced in a study of T-cell reconstitution after alpha-beta-depleted transplantation in children. During its preparation, the TCRbeta library received unique molecular identifiers. TCRdb independently ran MiXCR on the PCR reads; one entry per CDR3 protein. The table has roughly 500,000 distinct CDR3 sequences, approximately 30% seen once; the top ten hold 2% to 2.5%. This material consisted of PBMCs from the stem cell graft donor, taken from the stem cell graft. The receptors derive from a human donor who donated a stem cell graft to a child with aplastic anemia.

This clonotype was seen more than once but under ten times. The chain uses TRBV5-3 and TRBJ2-1, with a tentative D call TRBD1 (5 bases). TRBV5-3 is annotated as an ORF whose role is uncertain. The CDR3 totals 13 residues. V lost 1 base and J lost 8, with 10 bases in between. The chain's CDR3 is CARSLFWGYEQFF. CDR3 coding DNA: TGTGCCAGAAGCTTGTTCTGGGGCTATGAGCAGTTCTTC.

The CDR3 region is CASSLSELRNEQFF. The CDR3 bases are TGTGCCAGCAGTTTATCAGAGCTAAGGAATGAGCAGTTCTTC. This chain joins TRBV27 and TRBJ2-1; the D is unclear. The CDR3 extends over 14 amino acids. CDR1 is MNHEY, CDR2 SMNVEV, per germline (reference sequence). Trimming shortened V by 0 bases and J by 7 bases, and 10 bases separated the two germline ends.

The chain links TRBV18 to TRBJ2-2; D is ambiguous. This CDR3 spans 18 amino acids. CDR1 and CDR2 (germline): KGHSH, LQKENI. V lost 1 base to trimming and J lost 0 bases, with 15 bases between them. The CDR3 region is CASSPLGRRDPNTGELFF. In nucleotides, the CDR3 is TGTGCCAGCTCACCACTGGGCAGAAGAGATCCGAACACCGGGGAGCTGTTTTTT.

This clonotype was recorded a few times. The V and J genes are TRBV12-3 or TRBV12-4 and TRBJ2-1, with D tentatively TRBD1 (6 bases). The V end lost 3 bases, the J end lost 8 bases, and 11 bases lay between the germline ends. The CDR3 is 13 residues long. As DNA, the CDR3 is TGTGCCAGCAGTTTCATTGGGGGCGATGAGCAGTTCTTC. It yields the protein CASSFIGGDEQFF.

The genes are TRBV11-3 and TRBJ2-5; D not certain. The CDR3 sequence is 12 residues long. The ends were cut back, 1 base at V and 6 bases at J, with 6 bases in the middle. The germline V gene encodes CDR1 SGHNT and CDR2 YENEEA. This CDR3 is CASSLVEKTQYF. The CDR3 nucleotides read TGTGCCAGCAGCTTAGTCGAAAAGACCCAGTACTTC.

V is TRBV10-3 and J is TRBJ2-1; 11 nucleotides align to TRBD2. The CDR3 spans 15 residues. V shed 6 bases, J shed 8 bases, and the junction held 9 bases outside the gene matches. The germline CDR1 and CDR2 sequences are ENHRY and SYGVKD. Written as DNA, the CDR3 is TGTGCCATCAGAGCCCTAGCGGGAGGTGGCGATGAGCAGTTCTTC. Translating it yields CAIRALAGGGDEQFF.

This clonotype was seen a handful of times. CDR3 bases: TGTGCCAGCAGCTTGGATCGAGGACCTTCTGGGGCCAACGTCCTGACTTTC. Translation: CASSLDRGPSGANVLTF. V gene TRBV5-6 combines with J gene TRBJ2-6; no reliable D call. The germline gives CDR1 SGHDT, CDR2 YYEEEE. Trimming cost V 0 bases and J 1 base, with 11 bases left between them. The CDR3 consists of 17 residues.

This clonotype has only a few counts. The gene calls are TRBV4-2 and TRBJ2-1; 14 nucleotides match TRBD2. Looked up from germline, CDR1 is LGHNA and CDR2 is YNFKEQ. V lost 4 bases to trimming and J lost 8 bases; unmatched junction nucleotides: 7. The CDR3 covers 16 residues. This CDR3 is CASSPGTSGRSDEQFF. CDR3 coding DNA: TGTGCCAGCAGCCCAGGGACTAGCGGGAGAAGCGATGAGCAGTTCTTC.

This clonotype appeared a few times. The chain joins TRBV29-1 to TRBJ1-2; 8 bases agree with TRBD1. The trim removed 4 bases at V and 8 bases at J, leaving 0 bases unmatched. The CDR3 is 10 residues long. Germline V gives CDR1 SQVTM, CDR2 ANQGSEA. The CDR3, as DNA: TGCAGCGTTGGGGACAGGGGCTACACCTTC. It encodes CSVGDRGYTF. Looking up the rest from reference TRBV29-1 and TRBJ1-2 gives the full variable domain: SAVISQKPSRDICQRGTSLTIQCQVDSQVTMMFWYRQQPGQSLTLIATANQGSEATYESGFVIDKFPISRPNLTFSTLTVSNMSPEDSSIYLCSVGDRGYTFGSGTRLTVV.

V usage is TRBV29-1 and J usage is TRBJ2-1, with 7 bases aligning to TRBD1. This CDR3 contains 16 residues. Germline V CDR1 and CDR2: SQVTM, ANQGSEA. Germline trimming cut 6 bases from V and 0 bases from J; bases unmatched to any gene: 11. CDR3 residues: CSVPARGRRSYNEQFF. The DNA for the CDR3 is TGCAGCGTGCCGGCTAGGGGGCGCCGCTCCTACAATGAGCAGTTCTTC.

The chain links TRBV6-2 or TRBV6-3 to TRBJ1-5; no definite D call. The CDR3 runs to 16 residues. The V gene lost 6 bases and the J gene lost 6 bases, with 21 bases spanning the gap. Germline CDR1 and CDR2: MNHEY and SVGEGT. The CDR3 bases are TGTGCCAGCAGCGACCCCGGTGGGGTGAATGCTCAGCCCCAGCATTTT. This gives the protein CASSDPGGVNAQPQHF.

This clonotype was recorded a few times. The chain uses TRBV12-3 or TRBV12-4 and TRBJ1-2; perhaps TRBD1 as D (5 bases). Trimming removed 5 bases at V and 5 bases at J, with 15 bases between. There are 14 residues in the CDR3. CDR3 bases: TGTGCCAGCAGTCAGGGTATACTAGGGTATGGCTACACCTTC. It is translated as CASSQGILGYGYTF.

This clonotype was counted only a few times. J is TRBJ2-1 and V is TRBV29-1, with 14 positions matching TRBD2. The CDR3 is 17 residues long. Germline assignment: CDR1 SQVTM and CDR2 ANQGSEA. V gave up 6 bases and J gave up 1 base; unmatched junction bases: 8. CDR3 sequence (DNA): TGCAGCGTCCTTCCGGGACTAGCGGGAGAGTCCTACAATGAGCAGTTCTTC. This sequence encodes CSVLPGLAGESYNEQFF.

The chain uses TRBV28 and TRBJ2-2; TRBD2 matches 12 bases. Germline values: CDR1 MDHEN, CDR2 SYDVKM. V lost 3 bases, J lost 1 base, and 15 bases stayed unmatched. The CDR3 has 21 amino acids. The CDR3 region is CASSLVWPTSGRGENTGELFF. The CDR3 DNA sequence: TGTGCCAGCAGTTTGGTTTGGCCGACTAGCGGGAGAGGAGAGAACACCGGGGAGCTGTTTTTT.

The chain couples TRBV7-2 to TRBJ2-5; the D is unclear. CDR3 size: 15 residues. Germline lookup yields CDR1 SGHTA and CDR2 FQGNSA. V was cut by 5 bases and J by 2 bases, with 15 bases left in between. The chain's CDR3 is CASSPGLNFQETQYF. The DNA for the CDR3 is TGTGCCAGCAGCCCTGGTCTGAACTTTCAAGAGACCCAGTACTTC.

V is TRBV9 and J is TRBJ2-3; the match to TRBD1 covers 9 bases. CDR1 SGDLS and CDR2 YYNGEE come from the germline V gene. The junction had 13 bases not matched to a gene; V was cut back by 3 bases and J by 2 bases. This CDR3 spans 18 amino acids. This chain's CDR3 is CASSALNSGTGYTDTQYF. The CDR3 nucleotides read TGTGCCAGCAGCGCCTTAAATTCCGGGACAGGGTACACAGATACGCAGTATTTT. The whole variable domain, remainder taken from reference TRBV9 and TRBJ2-3, is DSGVTQTPKHLITATGQRVTLRCSPRSGDLSVYWYQQSLDQGLQFLIQYYNGEERAKGNILERFSAQQFPDLHSELNLSSLELGDSALYFCASSALNSGTGYTDTQYFGPGTRLTVL.

V gene TRBV11-1 combines with J gene TRBJ1-3, with D possibly being TRBD1 (5 bases). Trimming stripped 5 bases from V and 0 bases from J, with 20 bases between. This CDR3 has 18 residues. Germline CDR1 and CDR2: SGHAT and FQDESV (reference sequence). The CDR3 loop is CASSHQWYIGGSGNTIYF. CDR3 DNA: TGTGCCAGCAGCCATCAGTGGTATATCGGGGGCTCTGGAAACACCATATATTTT.

The J gene is TRBJ1-3, the V gene TRBV21-1; the DNA was not used to check the table's D call, TRBD1. TRBV21-1 is termed a pseudogene. This CDR3 contains 16 residues. CDR3: CASSTPGTPTGNTIYF. As DNA, the CDR3 is TGTGCCAGCAGCACCCCCGGGACACCGACTGGAAACACCATATATTTT.

The J gene is TRBJ2-1, the V gene TRBV12-3 or TRBV12-4; D is perhaps TRBD1 (6 bases). V lost 5 bases and J lost 7, with 24 bases in between. This CDR3 comprises 17 residues. The CDR3 sequence is CASSRTPAGTLSNEQFF. CDR3 nucleotides: TGTGCCAGCAGTCGTACCCCTGCCGGGACACTATCTAATGAGCAGTTCTTC.

This chain joins TRBV19 and TRBJ2-5, with D perhaps being TRBD1 or TRBD2 (5 bases each). The germline V and J ends were trimmed by 5 bases and 7 bases, with 20 bases remaining between them. Germline CDR1 is LNHDA and CDR2 is SQIVND (reference sequence). This CDR3 is built from 15 residues. The DNA of the CDR3 is TGTGCCAGTAGTGACGGGAACACGGGTAGGGGGACCCAGTACTTC. The encoded protein is CASSDGNTGRGTQYF.

This chain uses TRBV2 with TRBJ2-7; D is possibly TRBD2 (5 bases). The germline V gene has CDR1 SNHLY and CDR2 FYNNEI. This CDR3 is built from 14 residues. The ends were cut back, 6 bases at V and 2 bases at J, with 14 bases in the middle. CDR3: CASSLRERTYEQYF. The CDR3 bases are TGTGCCAGCAGCCTCCGGGAACGAACCTACGAGCAGTACTTC. Based on the CDR3 plus reference TRBV2 and TRBJ2-7, the full variable domain is EPEVTQTPSHQVTQMGQEVILRCVPISNHLYFYWYRQILGQKVEFLVSFYNNEISEKSEIFDDQFSVERPDGSNFTLKIRSTKLEDSAMYFCASSLRERTYEQYFGPGTRLTVT.

The chain joins TRBV7-9 to TRBJ1-1; weak D call: TRBD1 (5 bases). Trimming took off 3 bases at V and 10 bases at J, with 12 bases between the two ends. From germline, CDR1 is SEHNR and CDR2 FQNEAQ (reference sequence). This CDR3 has 12 residues. CDR3 loop: CASSFSGGGAFF. In nucleotides, the CDR3 is TGTGCCAGCAGCTTCTCGGGGGGGGGAGCTTTCTTT.

The V call is TRBV29-1, the J call TRBJ2-5; no definite D call. This CDR3 spans 16 amino acids. V lost 6 bases and J lost 5, with 25 bases in between. Germline V gives CDR1 SQVTM, CDR2 ANQGSEA. The CDR3 reads CSVDLGSAAAWETQYF. CDR3 sequence (DNA): TGCAGCGTCGATCTCGGTTCTGCGGCAGCTTGGGAGACCCAGTACTTC.

The chain links TRBV12-3 or TRBV12-4 to TRBJ2-2; D ambiguous. Trimming stripped 7 bases from V and 6 bases from J, with 6 bases between. CDR3 size: 11 residues. The CDR3 coding sequence is TGTGCCAGCAAACTGGCCGGGGAGCTGTTTTTT. This translates into CASKLAGELFF.

This clonotype was seen only once. The chain employs TRBV6-1 and TRBJ2-1; D call uncertain. The CDR3 spans 14 residues. Trimming cost V 3 bases and J 4 bases, with 10 bases left between them. CDR1 is MNHNS, CDR2 SASEGT, per germline. This chain's CDR3 is CASSDGPIYNEQFF. As DNA, the CDR3 is TGTGCCAGCAGTGACGGACCGATATACAATGAGCAGTTCTTC.

The chain links TRBV18 to TRBJ2-7; 12 positions match TRBD2. The CDR3 totals 15 residues. V lost 3 bases and J lost 1; bases outside the gene matches: 1. CDR1 KGHSH and CDR2 LQKENI come from the germline V gene. CDR3 loop: CASSPGLAGSYEQYF. Here the CDR3 DNA reads TGTGCCAGCTCACCTGGACTAGCGGGGTCCTACGAGCAGTACTTC.